This T cell receptor (beta chain) emerged from a study of blood T cell repertoires in COVID-19. Whole-study context: Either two negative PCRs, clearance, or symptom resolution qualified Cohort 3 donors as recovered. Both acute and convalescent COVID-19 samples were obtained from the United States, Italy and Spain.

The CDR3 extends over 15 amino acids. The germline V and J ends were trimmed by 5 bases and 0 bases, with 14 bases remaining between them. Germline V gene sequence: CDR1 SGHTA, CDR2 FQGNSA. Authors' methods: Reference gene primer amplification gave nucleated cell count estimates. Sequencing was performed with immunoSEQ multiplex PCR; in TCRdb, only in-frame clones are kept and a portion is missing. The V and J calls and clone size were taken over from that table, and D and trimming were inferred from the DNA. In the table there are a few hundred thousand clones, approximately 87% of which are singletons.

Sequencing was done on a sample of PBMCs or T cells enriched from blood (not recorded which). The sequence was collected from a man aged 35-49 years in a cohort exposed to, infected with or recovered from COVID-19 (not recorded which). The chain carries TRBV7-2 and TRBJ2-7; possibly TRBD2 for D (6 bases). The DNA for the CDR3 is TGTGCCAGCAGCCTACCGGGACTGAGCTCCTACGAGCAGTACTTC. Its protein is CASSLPGLSSYEQYF.